This TCR beta chain came from a study of CD8 T cells in ankylosing spondylitis. V was pared by 3 bases and J by 8 bases, with 7 bases of the junction left unmatched. Germline CDR1 SGHRS, CDR2 YFSETQ. This CDR3 is 14 amino acids long. Concerning this clonotype itself: The antigen remains undetermined.

TCRdb recomputed calls from the 5' RACE reads with MiXCR, one row per CDR3 protein. The sample carries around 390,000 distinct CDR3 sequences, approximately 20% recorded once. Whole-study findings and limits: Earlier authors reported some of these motif variants in reactive arthritis synovial fluid and blood. Ankylosing spondylitis blood appeared to carry a characteristic TCR beta motif of 7 or 8 highly homologous variants.

The receptor was derived from a male donor with ankylosing spondylitis. The gene calls are TRBV5-1 and TRBJ1-4; 7 nucleotides line up with TRBD1. Sequencing was carried out using blood, either unsorted or a sorted T cell fraction (not recorded which). Here the CDR3 reads CASSSGQPPEKLFF. CDR3 DNA: TGCGCCAGCAGCTCGGGACAGCCTCCCGAAAAACTGTTTTTT.